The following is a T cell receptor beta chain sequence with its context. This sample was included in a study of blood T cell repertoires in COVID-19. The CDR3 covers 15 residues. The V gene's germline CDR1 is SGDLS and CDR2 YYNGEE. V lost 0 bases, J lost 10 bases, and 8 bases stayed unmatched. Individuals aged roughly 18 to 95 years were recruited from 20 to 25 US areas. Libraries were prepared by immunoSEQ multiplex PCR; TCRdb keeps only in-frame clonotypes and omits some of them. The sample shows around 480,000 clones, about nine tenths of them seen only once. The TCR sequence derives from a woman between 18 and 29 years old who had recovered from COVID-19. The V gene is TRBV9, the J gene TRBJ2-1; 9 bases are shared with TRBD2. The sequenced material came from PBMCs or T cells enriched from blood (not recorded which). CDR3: CASSVEAAGGEEQFF. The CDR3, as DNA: TGTGCCAGCAGCGTAGAGGCAGCGGGGGGTGAAGAGCAGTTCTTC.